This T cell receptor (beta chain) was identified during a study of blood T cells in healthy people across ages. Study-wide results and limits: Reliance upon unsorted PBMCs precluded definitive naive versus antigen-experienced comparison.

Primed by a sample-barcoded 5' primer and a J-beta primer mix, a second PCR proceeded for about 7 to 12 cycles. TCRdb recomputed calls from the 5' RACE reads with MiXCR, one row per CDR3 protein. The sample gives some 1,800,000 distinct CDR3 sequences, 35% to 50% of which show up once; 23% is in the top ten. Comment on this clonotype: As yet, its antigen is unknown.

Russia was home to the donors, healthy Caucasian individuals aged roughly 6 to 90. Every sample gave at least 5 micrograms of total RNA when it was extracted. The TCR was taken from a human donor in good health. The sequencing input was blood.

The CDR3 DNA sequence: TGCAGTGCTAGTAGGGGAGTCGAGCAGTACTTC. Its translation: CSASRGVEQYF. The J gene is TRBJ2-4, the V gene TRBV20-1; either TRBD1 or TRBD2 may supply D (5 bases each). The DNA matches TRBJ2-7 better at its end, which makes the J call doubtful. CDR1 DFQATT and CDR2 SNEGSKA come from the germline V gene (reference sequence). The CDR3 extends over 11 amino acids.